The 5 T cell receptor beta chains below come from one sample, sequenced in a study of cytotoxic CD8 clonotypes in ibrutinib-treated CLL. Sequenced by immunoSEQ multiplex PCR; TCRdb stores in-frame clones only, minus some. The sample lists about 56,000 clones, around 60% seen once, with about 20% in the top ten. The material sequenced was PBMCs, taken after 24 months of ibrutinib treatment. All receptors derive from a human donor with chronic lymphocytic leukemia.

J is TRBJ2-3 and V is TRBV5-1, with D possibly matching TRBD1 (5 bases). Per the germline V gene, CDR1 is SGHRS and CDR2 is YFSETQ. This CDR3 region has 17 residues. V shed 4 bases and J shed 0 bases, with 18 bases lying between them. CDR3 DNA sequence: TGCGCCAGCAGCAAGGGGCAGTTCACCATTAGCACAGATACGCAGTATTTT. Amino acid sequence: CASSKGQFTISTDTQYF.

The V gene is TRBV5-1, the J gene TRBJ2-7; D tentatively reads TRBD1 or TRBD2 (5 bases each). From germline, CDR1 is SGHRS and CDR2 YFSETQ. The V end lost 6 bases, the J end lost 0 bases, and 13 bases lay between the germline ends. This CDR3 is 14 amino acids long. The CDR3 sequence: CASTQGVDSYEQYF. CDR3 bases: TGCGCCAGCACCCAGGGAGTTGACTCCTACGAGCAGTACTTC.

The chain has TRBV27 and TRBJ2-3, with 7 nucleotides matching TRBD1. Trimming at V came to 0 bases and at J to 8 bases, leaving 14 bases not matched to a gene. CDR1 and CDR2 (germline): MNHEY, SMNVEV (reference sequence). The CDR3 is made up of 17 amino acids. CDR3 region: CASSLSKQGLGVGTQYF. CDR3 coding DNA: TGTGCCAGCAGTTTATCCAAACAGGGGTTGGGGGTAGGTACGCAGTATTTT.

The chain links TRBV6-5 to TRBJ2-1; D unclear. V shed 2 bases and J shed 3 bases, with 8 bases lying between them. The CDR3 has 14 residues. Germline values: CDR1 MNHEY, CDR2 SVGAGI. This CDR3 reads CASSYAGNYNEQFF. DNA for the CDR3: TGTGCCAGCAGTTACGCCGGAAACTACAATGAGCAGTTCTTC.

The chain joins TRBV18 to TRBJ1-4; D unclear. V lost 6 bases and J 4 bases, leaving 15 bases between the germline ends. Germline assignment: CDR1 KGHSH and CDR2 LQKENI. The CDR3 is 15 residues long. CDR3 in DNA: TGTGCCAGCTCCCCGACATGGAACCTTAATGAAAAACTGTTTTTT. Its translation is CASSPTWNLNEKLFF. Combining the CDR3 with reference TRBV18 and TRBJ1-4 gives the whole variable domain NAGVMQNPRHLVRRRGQEARLRCSPMKGHSHVYWYRQLPEEGLKFMVYLQKENIIDESGMPKERFSAEFPKEGPSILRIQQVVRGDSAAYFCASSPTWNLNEKLFFGSGTQLSVL.